What follows are 12 T cell receptor beta chains derived from one specimen sequenced in a study of blood T cells in healthy people across ages. Through a sample-barcoded 5' primer and a J-beta primer mix, a second PCR was run for roughly 6 to 12 cycles. In TCRdb, the 5' RACE reads were re-called with MiXCR into one record per CDR3 protein. Of more than 1,400,000 distinct CDR3 sequences listed, roughly 40% are singletons. The sequencing input was blood. The receptors derive from a young woman in good health.

The rearrangement links TRBV5-1 to TRBJ1-4; D is ambiguous. Between the trimmed V and J ends, which lost 1 base and 8 bases, there was a span of 15 bases. The CDR3 has 15 amino acids. Germline lookup yields CDR1 SGHRS and CDR2 YFSETQ. The CDR3 sequence: CASSLWYGIEEKLFF. The CDR3 DNA follows: TGCGCCAGCAGCTTGTGGTATGGGATAGAAGAAAAACTGTTTTTT. Full variable domain (missing parts from reference TRBV5-1 and TRBJ1-4): KAGVTQTPRYLIKTRGQQVTLSCSPISGHRSVSWYQQTPGQGLQFLFEYFSETQRNKGNFPGRFSGRQFSNSRSEMNVSTLELGDSALYLCASSLWYGIEEKLFFGSGTQLSVL.

This clonotype turned up a few times. This sequence joins TRBV12-3 or TRBV12-4 and TRBJ1-2, with TRBD1 matching over 9 bases. V lost 5 bases and J lost 8; bases outside the gene matches: 12. CDR3 length: 15 amino acids. Here the CDR3 DNA reads TGTGCCAGCAGTCTTACAACAGGGGGCGCGGAAGGCTACACCTTC. This gives the protein CASSLTTGGAEGYTF.

The chain carries TRBV7-2 and TRBJ2-1, with D possibly matching TRBD2 (6 bases). Between the trimmed V and J ends, which lost 5 bases and 1 base, there was a span of 15 bases. The CDR3 is 16 residues long. Germline CDR1 SGHTA, CDR2 FQGNSA. The CDR3 loop is CASSARSGVSYNEQFF. The CDR3 DNA reads TGTGCCAGCAGCGCCCGGTCGGGAGTTTCCTACAATGAGCAGTTCTTC.

The chain combines TRBV20-1 with TRBJ1-2; maybe TRBD1 (5 bases). Germline values: CDR1 DFQATT, CDR2 SNEGSKA (reference sequence). V lost 5 bases, J lost 1 base, and 11 bases lay in between. The CDR3 is 13 amino acids. The CDR3 DNA follows: TGCAGTGCTCCCAGGGATCTTAACTATGGCTACACCTTC. Translated, it gives CSAPRDLNYGYTF.

The chain couples TRBV6-1 to TRBJ2-7, with 10 bases identical to TRBD2. Germline assignment: CDR1 MNHNS and CDR2 SASEGT. The CDR3 length is 15 residues. The trim removed 6 bases at V and 0 bases at J, leaving 5 bases unmatched. CDR3 region: CASRGGTSASYEQYF. CDR3 DNA: TGTGCCAGCAGGGGAGGGACTAGCGCCTCCTACGAGCAGTACTTC.

This clonotype has a handful of counts. The rearrangement joins TRBV2 to TRBJ2-5; D not resolved. The J call may not be correct, given that the DNA end is closer to TRBJ2-7. CDR1 and CDR2 (germline): SNHLY, FYNNEI. The CDR3 is made up of 12 amino acids. The DNA of the CDR3 is TGTGCCAGCAGTTCCAGGCCGAACGAGCAGTACTTC. As protein: CASSSRPNEQYF.

In the case of this clonotype: This sequence may be a read error, since a much larger clone differs from it by one base. The rearrangement joins TRBV4-2 to TRBJ2-7; 9 bases are shared with TRBD2. Germline trimming cut 4 bases from V and 1 base from J; bases unmatched to any gene: 5. The CDR3 consists of 15 residues. Germline CDR1 is LGHNA and CDR2 is YNFKEQ. As DNA, the CDR3 is TGTGCCAGCAGCCGGAGGACTAGCGTATCCTACGAGCAGTACTTC. The encoded protein is CASSRRTSVSYEQYF.

This clonotype was seen just once. V is TRBV20-1 and J is TRBJ2-3; TRBD2 is a possible D gene (5 bases). Between the trimmed V and J ends, which lost 0 bases and 3 bases, there was a span of 19 bases. The CDR3 contains 17 residues. Per the germline V gene, CDR1 is DFQATT and CDR2 is SNEGSKA (reference sequence). The CDR3 sequence is CSARDGASPGLTDTQYF. The CDR3 DNA reads TGCAGTGCTAGAGATGGAGCATCCCCGGGGTTGACAGATACGCAGTATTTT.

The V call is TRBV9, the J call TRBJ2-3; a possible D gene is TRBD1 (6 bases). Trimming left V 2 bases short and J 0 bases short, with 13 bases between. The CDR3 length is 16 residues. Germline CDR1 SGDLS, CDR2 YYNGEE. CDR3: CASSVDRTHSTDTQYF. DNA for the CDR3: TGTGCCAGCAGCGTCGACAGGACCCATAGCACAGATACGCAGTATTTT.

This clonotype has only a few counts. The rearrangement joins TRBV27 to TRBJ2-3, with D perhaps assigned TRBD1 or TRBD2 (5 bases each). V was cut by 11 bases and J by 2 bases, with 20 bases left in between. CDR3 length: 15 residues. CDR1 MNHEY and CDR2 SMNVEV come from the germline V gene (reference sequence). CDR3 bases: TGTGCCGCCAGACCCCGAGGGGTCCCCACAGATACGCAGTATTTT. It encodes CAARPRGVPTDTQYF.

The chain combines TRBV25-1 with TRBJ2-5; 7 positions agree with TRBD1. This CDR3 is 16 amino acids long. The germline V gene encodes CDR1 MGHDK and CDR2 SYGVNS. The V gene end was trimmed by 3 bases and the J gene end by 5 bases; junction bases not matched to a gene: 12. The CDR3 reads CASSDRPTGTWETQYF. The CDR3 region has the DNA TGTGCCAGCAGTGATCGGCCGACAGGGACGTGGGAGACCCAGTACTTC.

This chain connects TRBV27 to TRBJ2-1; 9 bases map to TRBD2. The CDR3 is 15 amino acids. V was pared by 3 bases and J by 4 bases, with 4 bases of the junction left unmatched. The germline CDR1 and CDR2 sequences are MNHEY and SMNVEV (reference sequence). Written as DNA, the CDR3 is TGTGCCAGCAGTTTCCTAGCGGGGATATACAATGAGCAGTTCTTC. Translated: CASSFLAGIYNEQFF.